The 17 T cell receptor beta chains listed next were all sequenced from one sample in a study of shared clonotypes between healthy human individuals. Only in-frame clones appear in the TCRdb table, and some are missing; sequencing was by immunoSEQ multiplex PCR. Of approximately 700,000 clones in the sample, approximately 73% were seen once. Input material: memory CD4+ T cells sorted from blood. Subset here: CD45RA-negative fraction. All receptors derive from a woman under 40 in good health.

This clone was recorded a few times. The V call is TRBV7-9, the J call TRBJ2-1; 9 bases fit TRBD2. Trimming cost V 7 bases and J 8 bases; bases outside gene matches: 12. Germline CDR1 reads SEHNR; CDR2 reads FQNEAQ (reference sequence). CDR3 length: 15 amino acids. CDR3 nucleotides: TGTGCCAGCACCCCTAGCGGGACGAGGAGCGATGAGCAGTTCTTC. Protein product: CASTPSGTRSDEQFF.

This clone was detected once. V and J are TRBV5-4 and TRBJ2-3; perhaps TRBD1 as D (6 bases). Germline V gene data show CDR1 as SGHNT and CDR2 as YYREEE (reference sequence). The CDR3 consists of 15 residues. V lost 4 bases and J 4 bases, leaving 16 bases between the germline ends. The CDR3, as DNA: TGTGCCAGCAGCCCAACCTCGACAGGATCAGATACGCAGTATTTT. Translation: CASSPTSTGSDTQYF.

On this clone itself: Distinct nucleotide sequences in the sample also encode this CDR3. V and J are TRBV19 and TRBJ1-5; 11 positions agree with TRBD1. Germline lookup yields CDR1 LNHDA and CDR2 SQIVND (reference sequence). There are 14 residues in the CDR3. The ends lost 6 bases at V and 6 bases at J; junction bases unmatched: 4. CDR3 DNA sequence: TGTGCCAGTAGCGGACAGGGGGCGGGTCAGCCCCAGCATTTT. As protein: CASSGQGAGQPQHF.

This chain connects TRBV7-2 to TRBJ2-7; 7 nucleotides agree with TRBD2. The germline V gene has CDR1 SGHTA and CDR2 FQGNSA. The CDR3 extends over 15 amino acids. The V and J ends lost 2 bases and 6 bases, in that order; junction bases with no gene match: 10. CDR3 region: CASSLNPGGRIEQYF. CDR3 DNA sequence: TGTGCCAGCAGCTTAAATCCGGGAGGAAGAATCGAGCAGTACTTC.

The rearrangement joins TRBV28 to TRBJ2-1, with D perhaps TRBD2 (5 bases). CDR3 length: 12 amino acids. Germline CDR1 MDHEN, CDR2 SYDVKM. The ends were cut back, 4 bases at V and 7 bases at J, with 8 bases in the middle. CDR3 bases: TGTGCCAGCAGTTGGACTCTAAATGAGCAGTTCTTC. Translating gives CASSWTLNEQFF.

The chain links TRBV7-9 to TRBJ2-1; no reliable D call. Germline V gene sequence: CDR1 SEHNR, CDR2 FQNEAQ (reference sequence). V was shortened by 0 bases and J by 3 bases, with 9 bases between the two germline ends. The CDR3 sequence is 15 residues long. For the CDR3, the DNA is TGTGCCAGCAGCTTAGCTGACGGATTCTACAATGAGCAGTTCTTC. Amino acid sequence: CASSLADGFYNEQFF.

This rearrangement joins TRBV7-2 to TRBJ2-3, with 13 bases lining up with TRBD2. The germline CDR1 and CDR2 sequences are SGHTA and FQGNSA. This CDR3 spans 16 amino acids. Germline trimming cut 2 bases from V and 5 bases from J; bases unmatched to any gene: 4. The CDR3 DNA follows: TGTGCCAGCAGCTTAAGACTAGCGGGAGGTAAAGATACGCAGTATTTT. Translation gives CASSLRLAGGKDTQYF.

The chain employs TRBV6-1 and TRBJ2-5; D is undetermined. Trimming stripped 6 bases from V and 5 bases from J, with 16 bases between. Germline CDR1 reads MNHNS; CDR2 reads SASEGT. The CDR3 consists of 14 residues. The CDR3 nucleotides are TGTGCCAGCAGCCGAACGTTGCAGAGCGAGACCCAGTACTTC. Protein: CASSRTLQSETQYF.

The CDR3 DNA sequence: TGTGCCAGCAGCCAAAGGCAGAATAGCGGGAGTTGGGGCGAGCAGTACTTC. Translating gives CASSQRQNSGSWGEQYF. The chain combines TRBV14 with TRBJ2-7; 9 bases are a match to TRBD2. CDR1 is SGHDN, CDR2 FVKESK, per germline. The CDR3 runs to 17 residues. V lost 2 bases, J lost 6 bases, and 14 bases stayed unmatched.

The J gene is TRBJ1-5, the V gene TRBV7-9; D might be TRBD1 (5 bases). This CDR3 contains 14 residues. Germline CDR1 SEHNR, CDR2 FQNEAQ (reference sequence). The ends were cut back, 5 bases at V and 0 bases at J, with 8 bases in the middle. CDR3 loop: CASSRGDSNQPQHF. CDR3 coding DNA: TGTGCCAGCAGCCGGGGCGATAGCAATCAGCCCCAGCATTTT.

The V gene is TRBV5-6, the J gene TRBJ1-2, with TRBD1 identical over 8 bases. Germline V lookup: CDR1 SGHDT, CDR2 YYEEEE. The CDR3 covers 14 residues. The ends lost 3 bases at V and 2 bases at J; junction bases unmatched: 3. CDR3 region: CASSSGQENYGYTF. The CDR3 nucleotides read TGTGCCAGCAGCTCGGGACAGGAGAACTATGGCTACACCTTC.

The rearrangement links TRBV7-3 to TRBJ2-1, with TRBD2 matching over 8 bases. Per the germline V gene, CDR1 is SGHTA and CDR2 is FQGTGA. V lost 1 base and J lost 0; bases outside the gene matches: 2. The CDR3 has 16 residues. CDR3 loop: CASSLKSGSSYNEQFF. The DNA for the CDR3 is TGTGCCAGCAGCTTAAAGAGCGGGAGCTCCTACAATGAGCAGTTCTTC.

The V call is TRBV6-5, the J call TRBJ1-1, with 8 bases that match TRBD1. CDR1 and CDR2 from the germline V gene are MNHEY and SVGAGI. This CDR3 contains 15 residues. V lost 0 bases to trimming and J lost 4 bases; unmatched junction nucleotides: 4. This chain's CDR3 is CASSYSRTGPTEAFF. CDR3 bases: TGTGCCAGCAGTTACTCCAGGACAGGGCCCACTGAAGCTTTCTTT.

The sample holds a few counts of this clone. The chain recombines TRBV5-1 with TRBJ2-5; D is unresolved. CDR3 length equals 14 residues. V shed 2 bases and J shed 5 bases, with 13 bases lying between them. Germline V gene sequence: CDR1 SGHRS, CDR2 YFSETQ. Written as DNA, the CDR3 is TGCGCCAGCAGCTTTAATAGTTTACTCGAGACCCAGTACTTC. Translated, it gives CASSFNSLLETQYF.

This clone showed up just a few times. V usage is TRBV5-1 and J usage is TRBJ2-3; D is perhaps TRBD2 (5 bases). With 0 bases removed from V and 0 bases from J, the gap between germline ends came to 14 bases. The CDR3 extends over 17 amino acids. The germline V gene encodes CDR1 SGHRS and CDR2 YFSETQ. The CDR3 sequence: CASSLALRVRSTDTQYF. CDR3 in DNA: TGCGCCAGCAGCTTGGCTCTGCGGGTCCGAAGCACAGATACGCAGTATTTT.

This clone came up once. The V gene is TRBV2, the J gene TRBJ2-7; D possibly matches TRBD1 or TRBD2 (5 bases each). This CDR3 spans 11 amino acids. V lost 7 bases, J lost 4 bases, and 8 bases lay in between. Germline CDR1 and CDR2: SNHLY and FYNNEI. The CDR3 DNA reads TGTGCCAGCAATGGGGGATACGAGCAGTACTTC. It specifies CASNGGYEQYF.

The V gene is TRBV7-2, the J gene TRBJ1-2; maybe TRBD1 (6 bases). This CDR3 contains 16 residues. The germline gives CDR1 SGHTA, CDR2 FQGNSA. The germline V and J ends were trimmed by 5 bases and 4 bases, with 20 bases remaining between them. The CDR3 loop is CASSPSGQTKFYGYTF. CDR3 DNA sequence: TGTGCCAGCAGCCCTTCAGGACAGACAAAATTCTATGGCTACACCTTC.